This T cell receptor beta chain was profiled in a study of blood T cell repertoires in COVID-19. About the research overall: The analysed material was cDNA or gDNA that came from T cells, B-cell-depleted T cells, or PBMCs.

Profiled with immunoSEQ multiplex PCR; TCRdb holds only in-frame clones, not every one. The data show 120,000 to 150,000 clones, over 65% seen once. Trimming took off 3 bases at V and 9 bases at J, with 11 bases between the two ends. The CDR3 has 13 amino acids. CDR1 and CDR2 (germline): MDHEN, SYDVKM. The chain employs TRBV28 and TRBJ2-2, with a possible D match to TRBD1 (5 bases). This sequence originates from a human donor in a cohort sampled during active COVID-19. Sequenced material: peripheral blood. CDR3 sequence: CASSLLGARELFF. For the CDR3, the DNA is TGTGCCAGCAGTTTGTTAGGGGCCAGGGAGCTGTTTTTT.